This T cell receptor beta chain was recorded in a study of T-cell reconstitution after alpha-beta-depleted transplantation in children. Trimming removed 1 base from V and 7 bases from J, with 13 bases in between. Germline V gene data show CDR1 as KGHSH and CDR2 as LQKENI. The CDR3 spans 14 residues. TCRbeta library preparation incorporated unique molecular identifiers. MiXCR, applied by TCRdb to the PCR reads, yields one record per CDR3 protein. The data show 85,000 to 120,000 distinct CDR3 sequences, over 6% seen once. The source is a boy aged 2 to 10 with acute lymphoblastic leukemia, due to receive a stem cell transplant. The input for sequencing was PBMCs, taken before TCRalphabeta/CD19-depleted stem cell transplant. This rearrangement joins TRBV18 to TRBJ2-5; tentatively, D is TRBD1 (5 bases). The CDR3 sequence: CASSPQGLKGTQYF. CDR3 sequence (DNA): TGTGCCAGCTCACCACAGGGGCTCAAAGGGACCCAGTACTTC.